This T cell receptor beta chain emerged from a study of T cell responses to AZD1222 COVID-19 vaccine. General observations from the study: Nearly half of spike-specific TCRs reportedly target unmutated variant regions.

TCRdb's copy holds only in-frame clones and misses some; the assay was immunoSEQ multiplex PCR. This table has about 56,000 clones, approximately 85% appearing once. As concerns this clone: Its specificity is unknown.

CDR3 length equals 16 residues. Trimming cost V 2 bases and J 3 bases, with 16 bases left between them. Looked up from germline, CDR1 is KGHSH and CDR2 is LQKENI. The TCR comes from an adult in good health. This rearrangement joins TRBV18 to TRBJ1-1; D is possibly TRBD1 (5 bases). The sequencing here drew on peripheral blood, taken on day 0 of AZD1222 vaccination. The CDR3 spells CASSPIPGVMDTEAFF. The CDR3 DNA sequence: TGTGCCAGCTCACCAATTCCGGGGGTAATGGACACTGAAGCTTTCTTT.